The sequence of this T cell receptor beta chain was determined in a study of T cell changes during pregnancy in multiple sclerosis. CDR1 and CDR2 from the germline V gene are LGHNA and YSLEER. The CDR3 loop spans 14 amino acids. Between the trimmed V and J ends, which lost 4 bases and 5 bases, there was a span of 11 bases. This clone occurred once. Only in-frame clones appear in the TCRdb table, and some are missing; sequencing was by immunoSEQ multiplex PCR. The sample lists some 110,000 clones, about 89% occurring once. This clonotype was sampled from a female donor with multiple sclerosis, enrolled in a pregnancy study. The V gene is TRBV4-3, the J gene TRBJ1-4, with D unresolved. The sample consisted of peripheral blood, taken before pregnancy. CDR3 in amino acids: CASSLGRKNEKLFF. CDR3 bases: TGCGCCAGCAGCCTGGGGAGAAAGAATGAAAAACTGTTTTTT.